The next 22 T cell receptor beta chains were all read from a single sample in a study of shared clonotypes between healthy human individuals. Clones were sequenced by immunoSEQ multiplex PCR, and TCRdb holds only the in-frame ones, with some missing. The sample comprises 780,000 or so clones, approximately 72% of which are singletons, and under 2% rests with the top ten. Material for sequencing was memory CD4+ T cells sorted from blood. Indicated subset: CD45RA-negative fraction. Receptors originate from a woman in her twenties or thirties in good health.

With regard to this clone: The sample holds other DNA sequences that translate to the same CDR3. V and J are TRBV7-9 and TRBJ1-5; possible D gene TRBD1, 6 bases. The V end was cut by 0 bases, the J end by 4 bases, with 7 bases between. Germline V lookup: CDR1 SEHNR, CDR2 FQNEAQ (reference sequence). This CDR3 comprises 14 residues. For the CDR3, the DNA is TGTGCCAGCAGCTTAGCAGGGGGAAATCAGCCCCAGCATTTT. Its protein is CASSLAGGNQPQHF. The whole variable domain, filled in from reference TRBV7-9 and TRBJ1-5, reads DTGVSQNPRHKITKRGQNVTFRCDPISEHNRLYWYRQTLGQGPEFLTYFQNEAQLEKSRLLSDRFSAERPKGSFSTLEIQRTEQGDSAMYLCASSLAGGNQPQHFGDGTRLSIL.

The V and J genes are TRBV29-1 and TRBJ2-5; 8 positions agree with TRBD2. The CDR3 contains 14 residues. The junction had 9 bases not matched to a gene; V was cut back by 5 bases and J by 4 bases. Germline V gives CDR1 SQVTM, CDR2 ANQGSEA. The CDR3 is CSVQSSGWRETQYF. In DNA form, the CDR3 reads TGCAGCGTTCAGTCTAGCGGGTGGAGAGAGACCCAGTACTTC.

The chain combines TRBV5-1 with TRBJ2-1, with 12 bases that match TRBD2. Unmatched junction bases numbered 5, after V lost 4 bases and J lost 0 bases. CDR1 is SGHRS and CDR2 is YFSETQ in the germline V gene. This CDR3 contains 17 residues. In DNA form, the CDR3 reads TGCGCCAGCAGCCTAGCGGGAGGGCCGTCCTCCTACAATGAGCAGTTCTTC. This encodes CASSLAGGPSSYNEQFF. The whole variable domain, remainder taken from reference TRBV5-1 and TRBJ2-1, is KAGVTQTPRYLIKTRGQQVTLSCSPISGHRSVSWYQQTPGQGLQFLFEYFSETQRNKGNFPGRFSGRQFSNSRSEMNVSTLELGDSALYLCASSLAGGPSSYNEQFFGPGTRLTVL.

The chain is built from TRBV5-1 and TRBJ2-3, with TRBD2 matching over 8 bases. CDR1 and CDR2 (germline): SGHRS, YFSETQ. The CDR3 length is 14 residues. The junction had 6 bases not matched to a gene; V was cut back by 2 bases and J by 7 bases. The CDR3 sequence is CASSLERESNTQYF. The CDR3 DNA reads as TGCGCCAGCAGCTTAGAGCGGGAGAGTAATACGCAGTATTTT.

The CDR3 protein is CASRGMGLGGETQYF. CDR3 DNA sequence: TGTGCCAGCCGGGGGATGGGACTAGGAGGAGAGACCCAGTACTTC. The V gene is TRBV5-5, the J gene TRBJ2-5, with 8 bases identical to TRBD2. The CDR3 is made up of 15 amino acids. Germline V CDR1 and CDR2: SGHKS, YYEKEE (reference sequence). V lost 7 bases to trimming and J lost 4 bases; unmatched junction nucleotides: 12.

This rearrangement joins TRBV18 to TRBJ1-2; D gene unclear. V was cut by 3 bases and J by 0 bases, with 17 bases left in between. In germline, CDR1 is KGHSH, CDR2 LQKENI. The CDR3 contains 17 residues. The CDR3 here is CASSPTPGGQTNYGYTF. In DNA, the CDR3 is TGTGCCAGCTCACCTACACCTGGCGGGCAAACTAACTATGGCTACACCTTC.

Only one count was recorded for this clone. The gene calls are TRBV2 and TRBJ1-5; D may be TRBD1 (5 bases). Germline V lookup: CDR1 SNHLY, CDR2 FYNNEI. This CDR3 contains 14 residues. V lost 6 bases to trimming and J lost 4 bases, with 13 bases between them. This CDR3 is CASSQAGGNQPQHF. The CDR3 coding sequence is TGTGCCAGCAGCCAAGCGGGGGGAAATCAGCCCCAGCATTTT. The variable domain in full, completed from reference TRBV2 and TRBJ1-5, reads EPEVTQTPSHQVTQMGQEVILRCVPISNHLYFYWYRQILGQKVEFLVSFYNNEISEKSEIFDDQFSVERPDGSNFTLKIRSTKLEDSAMYFCASSQAGGNQPQHFGDGTRLSIL.

The chain links TRBV6-6 to TRBJ1-5; no clear D. V was clipped by 3 bases and J by 9 bases, with 12 bases between them. The CDR3 spans 13 residues. Germline CDR1 is MNHNY and CDR2 is SVGAGI (reference sequence). The CDR3 nucleotides are TGTGCCAGCAGTTATTCGCCCGGTAGGCCCCAGCATTTT. This sequence encodes CASSYSPGRPQHF.

V and J are TRBV18 and TRBJ1-1; 7 nucleotides line up with TRBD1. Per germline, CDR1 KGHSH and CDR2 LQKENI. V shed 6 bases and J 5 bases; nucleotides not matched to a gene: 12. This CDR3 is 15 amino acids long. The CDR3 region has the DNA TGTGCCAGCTCTCAGGAAACAGGGGAGGGTACTGAAGCTTTCTTT. Protein: CASSQETGEGTEAFF.

This chain links TRBV5-4 with TRBJ2-3; 7 bases agree with TRBD2. This CDR3 is 16 amino acids long. CDR1 and CDR2 from the germline V gene are SGHNT and YYREEE (reference sequence). Losses at the gene ends were 3 bases for V and 2 bases for J; bases not matched to a gene: 9. The DNA of the CDR3 is TGTGCCAGCAGCTGGGGGGGGTATGGGAACACAGATACGCAGTATTTT. It yields the protein CASSWGGYGNTDTQYF.

V usage is TRBV4-1 and J usage is TRBJ1-1; the D is unclear. V was clipped by 0 bases and J by 11 bases, with 16 bases between them. The CDR3 is 14 amino acids. CDR1 is MGHRA and CDR2 is YSYEKL in the germline V gene. The CDR3 reads CASSQDRGIRDAFF. The CDR3 nucleotides are TGCGCCAGCAGCCAAGACAGAGGGATCCGTGATGCTTTCTTT.

The chain uses TRBV30 and TRBJ2-1; 10 positions agree with TRBD2. This CDR3 contains 15 residues. Per germline, CDR1 GTSNPN and CDR2 SVGIG (reference sequence). Losses at the gene ends were 4 bases for V and 7 bases for J; bases not matched to a gene: 10. CDR3 sequence reads: CAWNPDGAGGNEQFF. Here the CDR3 DNA reads TGTGCCTGGAACCCAGACGGAGCGGGAGGGAATGAGCAGTTCTTC.

The chain has TRBV25-1 and TRBJ2-1; a weak D match, TRBD2 (5 bases). The V end was cut by 4 bases, the J end by 6 bases, with 13 bases between. The germline V gene encodes CDR1 MGHDK and CDR2 SYGVNS. This CDR3 has 14 amino acids. The CDR3 is CASSGDRGRNEQFF. CDR3 bases: TGTGCCAGCAGTGGGGATCGGGGTCGCAATGAGCAGTTCTTC.

The V call is TRBV29-1, the J call TRBJ1-2; tentatively, D is TRBD1 (5 bases). V was trimmed by 6 bases and J by 4 bases, leaving 18 bases between them. There are 14 residues in the CDR3. Germline V gene sequence: CDR1 SQVTM, CDR2 ANQGSEA. CDR3 sequence: CSVLQGGVGYGYTF. The CDR3 DNA reads TGCAGCGTGTTGCAGGGTGGAGTGGGCTATGGCTACACCTTC.

This chain uses TRBV5-1 with TRBJ1-1, with D maybe TRBD1 (6 bases). Germline CDR1 reads SGHRS; CDR2 reads YFSETQ. The CDR3 covers 14 residues. Trimming pared 1 base from V and 7 bases from J, leaving 14 bases between. Written as DNA, the CDR3 is TGCGCCAGCAGCTTGTATTCAACAGGGAGTGAAGCTTTCTTT. It translates to CASSLYSTGSEAFF.

The rearrangement links TRBV28 to TRBJ2-2, with D perhaps matching TRBD1 (6 bases). CDR1 and CDR2 (germline): MDHEN, SYDVKM. CDR3 length: 13 residues. Trimming pared 10 bases from V and 2 bases from J, leaving 11 bases between. CDR3 sequence reads: CATGTHNTGELFF. The CDR3 DNA is TGTGCCACCGGGACACACAACACCGGGGAGCTGTTTTTT. The full variable domain, in which reference TRBV28 and TRBJ2-2 provide the parts outside the CDR3, is DVKVTQSSRYLVKRTGEKVFLECVQDMDHENMFWYRQDPGLGLRLIYFSYDVKMKEKGDIPEGYSVSREKKERFSLILESASTNQTSMYLCATGTHNTGELFFGEGSRLTVL.

The rearrangement links TRBV19 to TRBJ2-7; unclear D gene. The CDR3 contains 15 residues. Trimming removed 3 bases from V and 0 bases from J, with 12 bases in between. CDR1 LNHDA and CDR2 SQIVND come from the germline V gene (reference sequence). CDR3 sequence reads: CASSIAAWGSYEQYF. CDR3 nucleotide sequence: TGTGCCAGTAGTATCGCCGCCTGGGGCTCCTACGAGCAGTACTTC. Drawing the rest from reference TRBV19 and TRBJ2-7, the complete variable domain is DGGITQSPKYLFRKEGQNVTLSCEQNLNHDAMYWYRQDPGQGLRLIYYSQIVNDFQKGDIAEGYSVSREKKESFPLTVTSAQKNPTAFYLCASSIAAWGSYEQYFGPGTRLTVT.

This clone was picked up one time. One base away lies a much larger clone, so this may be a sequencing read error. Additional DNA sequences in this sample encode the identical CDR3. V is TRBV5-1 and J is TRBJ2-5; a possible D gene is TRBD1 (6 bases). The ends were cut back, 2 bases at V and 5 bases at J, with 10 bases in the middle. The germline V gene encodes CDR1 SGHRS and CDR2 YFSETQ. CDR3 length: 13 residues. The CDR3 sequence is CASSFGQGETQYF. In DNA form, the CDR3 reads TGCGCCAGCAGCTTCGGCCAGGGGGAGACCCAGTACTTC.

This chain uses TRBV10-3 with TRBJ1-1; the D gene is possibly TRBD1 (6 bases). CDR3 length equals 14 residues. V was shortened by 8 bases and J by 7 bases, with 20 bases between the two germline ends. Looked up from germline, CDR1 is ENHRY and CDR2 is SYGVKD. The CDR3: CAIRTDLTGNEAFF. As DNA, the CDR3 is TGTGCCATCCGCACCGACCTGACAGGAAATGAAGCTTTCTTT.

A single count supports this clone. CDR3 sequence: CASRGTGGGDTQYF. CDR3 sequence (DNA): TGTGCCAGCAGGGGGACAGGGGGCGGAGATACGCAGTATTTT. V usage is TRBV2 and J usage is TRBJ2-3, with TRBD1 matching 12 bases. J was trimmed by 5 bases and V by 6 bases; bases with no gene match: 3. Germline V gene data show CDR1 as SNHLY and CDR2 as FYNNEI. The CDR3 has 14 amino acids.

This clone was observed once. This chain links TRBV5-4 with TRBJ1-1; the D is unclear. The ends were cut back, 2 bases at V and 0 bases at J, with 8 bases in the middle. The CDR3 has 14 amino acids. Germline V gives CDR1 SGHNT, CDR2 YYREEE (reference sequence). CDR3 amino acids: CASSLFQMNTEAFF. Written as DNA, the CDR3 is TGTGCCAGCAGCTTATTCCAGATGAACACTGAAGCTTTCTTT. The whole variable domain, remainder taken from reference TRBV5-4 and TRBJ1-1, is ETGVTQSPTHLIKTRGQQVTLRCSSQSGHNTVSWYQQALGQGPQFIFQYYREEENGRGNFPPRFSGLQFPNYSSELNVNALELDDSALYLCASSLFQMNTEAFFGQGTRLTVV.

This chain connects TRBV7-3 to TRBJ1-1; D is unresolved. This CDR3 region has 13 residues. Germline V gene sequence: CDR1 SGHTA, CDR2 FQGTGA. Between the trimmed V and J ends, which lost 0 bases and 6 bases, there was a span of 8 bases. Written as DNA, the CDR3 is TGTGCCAGCAGCTTAACGAATACCGCTGAAGCTTTCTTT. Encoded protein: CASSLTNTAEAFF.